The 2 T cell receptor beta chains below come from one sample, sequenced in a study of response to subunit inactivated influenza vaccine. TCRdb passed the RT-PCR reads through MiXCR, listing each CDR3 protein once. The sample consists of just under 550,000 distinct CDR3 sequences, roughly 25% of them appearing once. These records were also assigned to another study, of T cells expressing NK-cell markers. Per that paper: UMIs accompanied the 5'RACE template switching by which TCR beta cDNA was made.

The input for sequencing was CD4+ T cells sorted from PBMCs, taken roughly 12 days after vaccination. The receptors were sampled from a man aged 45 to 65 who received an inactivated influenza vaccine.

A few counts support this clonotype. This rearrangement joins TRBV12-3 or TRBV12-4 to TRBJ2-7, with a possible D match to TRBD1 (6 bases). The CDR3 consists of 13 residues. Trimming removed 4 bases at V and 0 bases at J, with 7 bases between. CDR3 nucleotide sequence: TGTGCCAGCAGTTGGGACACCTCCTACGAGCAGTACTTC. Its protein is CASSWDTSYEQYF.

The chain employs TRBV7-8 and TRBJ1-1; tentative D call: TRBD1 (5 bases). The length of the CDR3 is 15 residues. Germline V gives CDR1 SGHVS, CDR2 FQNEAQ. V lost 1 base to trimming and J lost 2 bases, with 11 bases between them. The CDR3 region is CASSLVGTANTEAFF. DNA for the CDR3: TGTGCCAGCAGCTTAGTGGGGACGGCCAACACTGAAGCTTTCTTT.